These 21 T cell receptor beta chains share one sample of origin, sequenced in a study of CD8+CD57+ T cells in acquired aplastic anemia. It was patients with CD8+CD57+ cell expansion by flow cytometry who were chosen for sequencing. Profiling of TCR beta VDJ combinations and CDR3 sequences used genomic DNA as template. In TCRdb, the reads were re-called with MiXCR into one record per CDR3 protein. The sample records hundreds of thousands of distinct CDR3 sequences, roughly 53% being singletons. Sequencing was performed on sorted CD4+, CD8+, or CD8+CD57+ T cells (not recorded which) from PBMCs. Receptors originate from a human donor with aplastic anemia.

This clonotype was picked up many times. CDR3 bases: TGTGCCAGCAGTGACCGAACCGGGAGCAACACCGGGGAGCTGTTTTTT. As protein: CASSDRTGSNTGELFF. This chain links TRBV6-4 with TRBJ2-2; TRBD2 might be the D (6 bases). CDR1 and CDR2 from the germline V gene are MRHNA and SNTAGT. The V and J ends lost 2 bases and 2 bases respectively, with 12 bases between them. This CDR3 is 16 amino acids long.

This clonotype has at least ten counts. The chain employs TRBV12-3 or TRBV12-4 and TRBJ2-3; no definite D call. The CDR3 contains 14 residues. V was cut by 3 bases and J by 4 bases, with 11 bases left in between. Written as DNA, the CDR3 is TGTGCCAGCAGTTTTCGTTCCCCTCCAGATACGCAGTATTTT. Amino acids: CASSFRSPPDTQYF.

CDR3 sequence (DNA): TGTGCCAGCCGGAATTCTGGGGGGGAAAAACTGTTTTTT. Translation gives CASRNSGGEKLFF. V and J are TRBV25-1 and TRBJ1-4; weak D call: TRBD1 (5 bases). This CDR3 is 13 amino acids long. Germline CDR1 and CDR2: MGHDK and SYGVNS. Trimming removed 8 bases from V and 8 bases from J, with 15 bases in between.

Only a few counts were recorded for this clonotype. The chain carries TRBV30 and TRBJ1-5, with D uncertain. This CDR3 region has 13 residues. CDR1 and CDR2 from the germline V gene are GTSNPN and SVGIG (reference sequence). Trimming stripped 5 bases from V and 0 bases from J, with 8 bases between. As DNA, the CDR3 is TGTGCCTGGCGACGGAATAGCAATCAGCCCCAGCATTTT. It yields the protein CAWRRNSNQPQHF.

This clonotype has at least ten counts. This chain joins TRBV6-4 and TRBJ1-5; D uncertain. Germline lookup yields CDR1 MRHNA and CDR2 SNTAGT. This CDR3 is built from 13 residues. Trimming took off 4 bases at V and 0 bases at J, with 4 bases between the two ends. The CDR3 spells CASSVDSNQPQHF. The CDR3 region has the DNA TGTGCCAGCAGTGTAGATAGCAATCAGCCCCAGCATTTT.

The J gene is TRBJ2-3, the V gene TRBV6-6; TRBD1 is a possible D gene (6 bases). V was clipped by 6 bases and J by 2 bases, with 15 bases between them. This CDR3 comprises 15 residues. Germline CDR1 and CDR2: MNHNY and SVGAGI (reference sequence). The CDR3 nucleotides are TGTGCCAGCAGCCGCGACAGGACCGACACAGATACGCAGTATTTT. This sequence encodes CASSRDRTDTDTQYF.

This clonotype was observed many times. The chain couples TRBV20-1 to TRBJ1-5, with no clear D. Germline V gene sequence: CDR1 DFQATT, CDR2 SNEGSKA (reference sequence). V gave up 4 bases and J gave up 2 bases, with 18 bases separating them. The CDR3 contains 16 residues. The CDR3 loop reads CSAIRRGVPGNQPQHF. The CDR3 DNA sequence: TGCAGTGCTATTAGACGGGGAGTCCCGGGCAATCAGCCCCAGCATTTT.

Details on this clonotype: A much larger clone lies one base from this, so it may be a read error. The J gene is TRBJ2-5, the V gene TRBV19, with D tentatively TRBD2 (6 bases). Germline CDR1 is LNHDA and CDR2 is SQIVND (reference sequence). This CDR3 is built from 13 residues. The V gene lost 6 bases and the J gene lost 9 bases, with 17 bases spanning the gap. CDR3 in amino acids: CASSPFYGEAQYF. CDR3 nucleotides: TGTGCCAGTAGCCCTTTTTACGGGGAGGCCCAGTACTTC.

This clonotype was picked up many times. V usage is TRBV20-1 and J usage is TRBJ2-1, with 12 nucleotides matching TRBD2. The germline V gene has CDR1 DFQATT and CDR2 SNEGSKA (reference sequence). This CDR3 contains 16 residues. V shed 3 bases, J shed 5 bases, and the junction held 8 bases outside the gene matches. CDR3 sequence: CSARPPTSGGDNEQFF. The CDR3 coding sequence is TGCAGTGCTAGGCCCCCGACTAGCGGGGGAGACAATGAGCAGTTCTTC.

This clonotype was seen at least ten times. This chain joins TRBV19 and TRBJ1-5, with D possibly being TRBD1 (5 bases). CDR3 size: 16 residues. Germline values: CDR1 LNHDA, CDR2 SQIVND (reference sequence). V lost 6 bases to trimming and J lost 3 bases, with 18 bases between them. CDR3 bases: TGTGCCAGTAGCCCTTTAGAGGGGACGGTCAATCAGCCCCAGCATTTT. Translating it yields CASSPLEGTVNQPQHF.

The V call is TRBV24-1, the J call TRBJ2-7; 8 nucleotides line up with TRBD1. Germline V gene sequence: CDR1 KGHDR, CDR2 SFDVKD. J lost 3 bases, V lost 3 bases, and 9 bases had no gene match. The CDR3 length is 16 residues. The CDR3 DNA is TGTGCCACCAGTGATACCCCGGACAGGGTGTACTACGAGCAGTACTTC. Encoded protein: CATSDTPDRVYYEQYF.

Turning to this clonotype: A much larger clone differs from this one at a single base, so this may be a read error. The chain recombines TRBV5-1 with TRBJ2-6; unclear D gene. The CDR3 contains 17 residues. Germline assignment: CDR1 SGHRS and CDR2 YFSETQ. The CDR3 DNA reads as TGCGCCAGCGGCTTGGGCGCGTTCCCCCCTGGGGCCAACGTCCTGACTTTC. Translated, it gives CASGLGAFPPGANVLTF.

At least ten counts were recorded for this clonotype. The V call is TRBV9, the J call TRBJ1-2, with D maybe TRBD1 (6 bases). The CDR3 runs to 12 residues. Germline CDR1 and CDR2: SGDLS and YYNGEE. The V gene lost 3 bases and the J gene lost 7 bases, with 10 bases spanning the gap. CDR3 loop: CASSATGAGYTF. The CDR3 coding sequence is TGTGCCAGCAGCGCGACAGGTGCTGGCTACACCTTC.

This chain joins TRBV20-1 and TRBJ2-2, with a weak D call TRBD1 (5 bases). V was cut by 6 bases and J by 1 base, with 9 bases left in between. Germline lookup yields CDR1 DFQATT and CDR2 SNEGSKA (reference sequence). The CDR3 length is 13 residues. The CDR3 loop is CSAGHRNTGELFF. CDR3 nucleotide sequence: TGCAGTGCCGGACACCGGAACACCGGGGAGCTGTTTTTT.

This chain uses TRBV20-1 with TRBJ2-7; no firm D call. Germline-derived CDR1 and CDR2 are DFQATT and SNEGSKA (reference sequence). CDR3 length equals 12 residues. Deletions cut 0 bases from V and 4 bases from J, with 7 bases between. The CDR3 protein is CSARDVVYEQYF. The CDR3 DNA is TGCAGTGCTAGAGATGTGGTTTACGAGCAGTACTTC.

DNA of the CDR3: TGTGCCAGCATCGCTGGGGGTTTCAACGAGCAGTACTTC. Translating gives CASIAGGFNEQYF. This rearrangement joins TRBV7-2 to TRBJ2-7; TRBD1 or TRBD2 may be the D gene (5 bases each). The germline gives CDR1 SGHTA, CDR2 FQGNSA. Trimming shortened V by 7 bases and J by 5 bases, and 15 bases separated the two germline ends. This CDR3 spans 13 amino acids.

With respect to this clonotype: Possible read error: a much larger clone is one base away. The CDR3 ends on some other residue instead of the conserved phenylalanine or tryptophan, so this is likely a read error. The rearrangement joins TRBV6-1 to TRBJ1-6; no definite D call. The CDR3 consists of 14 residues. Germline CDR1 MNHNS, CDR2 SASEGT. V shed 8 bases and J shed 9 bases, with 17 bases lying between them. The CDR3: CASEFDGLGSPLHS. The CDR3 DNA reads as TGTGCCAGCGAATTCGACGGTCTAGGTTCACCCCTCCACTCT.

This chain uses TRBV29-1 with TRBJ2-5; D might be TRBD2 (6 bases). The CDR3 extends over 13 amino acids. Between the trimmed V and J ends, which lost 4 bases and 5 bases, there was a span of 14 bases. The germline V gene encodes CDR1 SQVTM and CDR2 ANQGSEA. The CDR3 region has the DNA TGCAGCGTTGTGGGTGGAGGGGAGGAGACCCAGTACTTC. It yields the protein CSVVGGGEETQYF.

This clonotype was detected many times. The chain carries TRBV24-1 and TRBJ2-5, with 7 bases matching TRBD2. V shed 3 bases, J shed 5 bases, and the junction held 8 bases outside the gene matches. The length of the CDR3 is 15 residues. Germline V gene sequence: CDR1 KGHDR, CDR2 SFDVKD. The CDR3 loop is CATSDTTGLTETQYF. CDR3 sequence (DNA): TGTGCCACCAGTGATACCACGGGACTAACGGAGACCCAGTACTTC.

The chain is built from TRBV7-9 and TRBJ2-5, with TRBD1 matching 7 bases. The CDR3 has 15 residues. Germline CDR1 is SEHNR and CDR2 is FQNEAQ (reference sequence). V lost 6 bases, J lost 0 bases, and 7 bases stayed unmatched. The DNA for the CDR3 is TGTGCCAGCAGGACGACAGGGATAAACCAAGAGACCCAGTACTTC. It codes for CASRTTGINQETQYF. Using reference TRBV7-9 and TRBJ2-5 for the parts outside the CDR3, the full variable domain is DTGVSQNPRHKITKRGQNVTFRCDPISEHNRLYWYRQTLGQGPEFLTYFQNEAQLEKSRLLSDRFSAERPKGSFSTLEIQRTEQGDSAMYLCASRTTGINQETQYFGPGTRLLVL.

This clonotype appeared once. The genes are TRBV2 and TRBJ2-7; D could derive from TRBD1 or TRBD2 (5 bases each). This CDR3 is 13 amino acids long. Trimming pared 1 base from V and 5 bases from J, leaving 9 bases between. Looked up from germline, CDR1 is SNHLY and CDR2 is FYNNEI. The CDR3 spells CASSEVRGNEQYF. CDR3 bases: TGTGCCAGCAGTGAAGTGAGGGGAAACGAGCAGTACTTC.